This TCR beta chain is drawn from a study of Graves' ophthalmopathy and Graves' hyperthyroidism. Regarding the study as a whole: Sensitivity reached roughly 88% and specificity approximately 81% for a 13-signature model separating ophthalmopathy from stable hyperthyroidism. A majority of expanded thyroid clonotypes exceeding 0.001 frequency were likewise present in blood.

This clonotype has ten or more counts. Its antigen is undetermined. One base away lies a much larger clone, so this may be a sequencing read error. Researchers took RNA transcripts and amplified TCR beta CDR3 regions from them. HTBI-primed RT-PCR formed the first round, and a multiplex PCR formed the second. One entry per CDR3 protein results from TCRdb running MiXCR on the multiplex PCR reads. The repertoire holds 45,000 to 60,000 distinct CDR3 sequences, with 45% to 55% as singletons. The CDR3 loop spans 16 amino acids. Germline loops: CDR1 DFQATT, CDR2 SNEGSKA (reference sequence). Donors with ophthalmopathy: moderate-to-severe activity, CAS ≥3, NOSPECS ≥4, duration under 3 months. Orbital computed tomography, together with clinical symptoms, serum thyroxine, TRAb and thyroid ultrasound, was used for diagnosis.

V usage is TRBV20-1 and J usage is TRBJ1-6; TRBD1 aligns across 9 bases. The specimen sequenced was peripheral blood. This sequence was found in an adult woman with Graves' ophthalmopathy. Written as DNA, the CDR3 is TGCAGTGCTAGGCAAACACAGGGGGCGGATAATTCACTCCTCCACTTT. Its translation: CSARQTQGADNSLLHF.